These T cell receptor beta chains were read from a single sample in a study of molecular identifiers for immune sequencing clone quantification. TCRdb re-called the PCR reads through MiXCR, storing one row per CDR3 protein. Here the sample spans 460,000 or so distinct CDR3 sequences, less than 30% being singletons. Material: naive CD8+ T cells from blood, with Jurkat cell RNA spiked in. These receptors were taken from a human donor in good health. Some libraries in this study had Jurkat cell RNA spiked in. Both conserved end residues are trimmed from each CDR3. Part of the rows lack a size; the others show once, few, many or a class for expanded clones.

length	V	J	size	CDR3
13	TRBV2	TRBJ1-1	-	ASSGAGGGSTEAF
13	TRBV5-5	TRBJ1-5	-	AGSLGAPWDQPQH
9	TRBV7-9	TRBJ2-1	-	ACSLANEQF
15	TRBV3-1	TRBJ2-1	-	ASSQPKGGAPYNEQF
12	TRBV2	TRBJ2-2	few	ASISGRAAGELF
13	TRBV13	TRBJ2-7	few	ASSPDYGPPGEQY
11	TRBV20-1	TRBJ2-7	-	SASGLITYEQY
13	TRBV19	TRBJ2-4	few	ASSIGDRGENIQY
13	TRBV18	TRBJ1-4	few	ASSPEAGFNEKLF
14	TRBV4-1	TRBJ2-3	-	ASRPRALGVTDTQY
14	TRBV20-1	TRBJ2-3	many	SARDEGLGKTDTQY
10	TRBV6-2/TRBV6-3	TRBJ1-1	few	ASSIAVTEAF
13	TRBV5-8	TRBJ1-1	few	ASSLVPGTDTEAF
12	TRBV4-1	TRBJ1-5	many	ASRPGQGDQPQH
15	TRBV13	TRBJ2-5	-	ASSFRTSEGLQEPPY
14	TRBV5-6	TRBJ2-2	few	ASSIRTGGGTGELF